The 18 T cell receptor beta chains below come from one sample, sequenced in a study of blood T cell repertoires in COVID-19. The repertoire was sequenced with immunoSEQ multiplex PCR; TCRdb's copy has only in-frame clones and lacks some. The sample yields around 130,000 clones, around 91% seen once. Sequenced input: peripheral blood. The receptors derive from a man between 65 and 79 years old with active or convalescent COVID-19.

The V gene is TRBV12-3 or TRBV12-4, the J gene TRBJ1-2; TRBD1 might be the D (6 bases). The CDR3 contains 13 residues. Between the trimmed V and J ends, which lost 5 bases and 8 bases, there was a span of 15 bases. CDR3 sequence reads: CASSKQGSRGYTF. DNA of the CDR3: TGTGCCAGCAGTAAACAGGGATCCAGGGGCTACACCTTC.

The CDR3: CASMRQGTQPQHF. CDR3 coding DNA: TGTGCCAGTATGCGACAGGGCACTCAGCCCCAGCATTTT. This chain connects TRBV19 to TRBJ1-5; 7 bases agree with TRBD1. The V gene's germline CDR1 is LNHDA and CDR2 SQIVND (reference sequence). The V and J ends lost 7 bases and 6 bases, in that order; junction bases with no gene match: 6. CDR3 length equals 13 residues.

The chain joins TRBV7-6 to TRBJ1-6; D not certain. The CDR3 extends over 15 amino acids. V was shortened by 4 bases and J by 9 bases, with 16 bases between the two germline ends. CDR1 and CDR2 (germline): SGHVS, FNYEAQ. This CDR3 reads CASSSEAGRGSPLHF. The CDR3 nucleotides are TGTGCCAGCAGCTCGGAGGCCGGGCGAGGTTCACCCCTCCACTTT.

The gene calls are TRBV3-1 (or the pseudogene TRBV3-2) and TRBJ2-7; 12 nucleotides match TRBD2. The CDR3 covers 15 residues. Per germline, CDR1 LGHDT and CDR2 YNNKEL (reference sequence). V trimming: 4 bases; J trimming: 2 bases; junction bases outside the gene matches: 3. CDR3 loop: CASSRGLAGTYEQYF. The CDR3, as DNA: TGTGCCAGCAGCCGCGGACTAGCGGGAACCTACGAGCAGTACTTC.

J is TRBJ2-1 and V is TRBV28; 8 bases agree with TRBD1. V lost 5 bases to trimming and J lost 3 bases; unmatched junction nucleotides: 9. This CDR3 is built from 16 residues. Per the germline V gene, CDR1 is MDHEN and CDR2 is SYDVKM. The CDR3 region is CASSPSGQGGYNEQFF. The CDR3, as DNA: TGTGCCAGCAGTCCAAGCGGACAGGGTGGCTACAATGAGCAGTTCTTC.

The V gene is TRBV5-7, the J gene TRBJ2-5; 9 positions match TRBD2. TRBV5-7 is an ORF, and what it does is uncertain. CDR3 size: 18 residues. After removal of 4 bases from V and 0 bases from J, the junction contained 13 bases not matched to a gene. CDR3 protein: CASSPRLAGKGYQETQYF. Here the CDR3 DNA reads TGTGCCAGCAGCCCGCGGCTAGCGGGAAAGGGGTACCAAGAGACCCAGTACTTC.

The chain uses TRBV5-1 and TRBJ2-3, with TRBD2 matching 9 bases. This CDR3 comprises 14 residues. CDR1 is SGHRS and CDR2 is YFSETQ in the germline V gene. V shed 4 bases, J shed 4 bases, and the junction held 4 bases outside the gene matches. CDR3 sequence: CASSAIAGADTQYF. The CDR3 DNA reads as TGCGCCAGCAGCGCAATAGCGGGAGCAGATACGCAGTATTTT.

This chain joins TRBV4-2 and TRBJ1-2, with TRBD1 matching 8 bases. V was pared by 3 bases and J by 4 bases, with 7 bases of the junction left unmatched. CDR1 is LGHNA and CDR2 is YNFKEQ in the germline V gene. The CDR3 runs to 15 residues. CDR3 loop: CASSQPGQGVYGYTF. CDR3 coding DNA: TGTGCCAGCAGCCAGCCCGGACAGGGAGTCTATGGCTACACCTTC.

The gene calls are TRBV10-3 and TRBJ1-3; D unclear. Trimming removed 10 bases at V and 0 bases at J, with 7 bases between. Germline CDR1 reads ENHRY; CDR2 reads SYGVKD. The CDR3 is 12 amino acids. The CDR3 nucleotides read TGTGCCACCCCTTTCTCTGGAAACACCATATATTTT. The encoded protein is CATPFSGNTIYF.

The gene calls are TRBV2 and TRBJ2-1, with D unresolved. Germline assignment: CDR1 SNHLY and CDR2 FYNNEI. This CDR3 comprises 13 residues. V was pared by 5 bases and J by 4 bases, with 9 bases between. CDR3 amino acids: CASSFAQYNEQFF. The DNA for the CDR3 is TGTGCCAGCAGTTTCGCCCAGTACAATGAGCAGTTCTTC.

V usage is TRBV5-1 and J usage is TRBJ2-7, with D tentatively TRBD1 (6 bases). CDR1 SGHRS and CDR2 YFSETQ come from the germline V gene. The CDR3 sequence is 15 residues long. Trimming left V 4 bases short and J 0 bases short, with 14 bases between. The CDR3 protein is CASSTFTGSSYEQYF. The CDR3 region has the DNA TGCGCCAGCAGCACCTTCACAGGGTCCTCCTACGAGCAGTACTTC.

V and J are TRBV7-9 and TRBJ2-2, with 8 bases fitting TRBD1. Unmatched junction bases numbered 12, after V lost 5 bases and J lost 7 bases. Germline V gene data show CDR1 as SEHNR and CDR2 as FQNEAQ (reference sequence). The CDR3 runs 16 residues. The CDR3 DNA reads as TGTGCCAGCAGCCCAGGGTGGCGGGACAGGCACGGGGAGCTGTTTTTT. Translating gives CASSPGWRDRHGELFF.

V and J are TRBV5-4 and TRBJ2-1, with 10 bases fitting TRBD2. The germline V gene has CDR1 SGHNT and CDR2 YYREEE (reference sequence). The CDR3 is made up of 16 amino acids. Losses at the gene ends were 5 bases for V and 0 bases for J; bases not matched to a gene: 5. As DNA, the CDR3 is TGTGCCAGCAGAAAAGCGGGAGGGAGCTCCTACAATGAGCAGTTCTTC. Its translation: CASRKAGGSSYNEQFF.

V gene TRBV18 combines with J gene TRBJ1-1; TRBD1 matches at 8 bases. J gave up 4 bases and V 1 base, and 5 bases lay outside the gene matches. The germline V gene encodes CDR1 KGHSH and CDR2 LQKENI. The CDR3 sequence is 15 residues long. The DNA for the CDR3 is TGTGCCAGCTCACCACGGGACAGGCCTGGCACTGAAGCTTTCTTT. Translated: CASSPRDRPGTEAFF.

The chain links TRBV12-3 or TRBV12-4 to TRBJ2-1; D is undetermined. The CDR3 has 11 amino acids. Trimming removed 5 bases from V and 10 bases from J, with 9 bases in between. Here the CDR3 DNA reads TGTGCCAGCAGTCTGACTGCCGAGCAGTTCTTC. Translating gives CASSLTAEQFF.

The chain is built from TRBV11-2 and TRBJ2-4, with D tentatively TRBD2 (6 bases). The CDR3 totals 16 residues. The V gene lost 2 bases and the J gene lost 0 bases, with 11 bases spanning the gap. Germline assignment: CDR1 SGHAT and CDR2 FQNNGV. In DNA, the CDR3 is TGTGCCAGCAGCTTACGCGGGACGGTAGCCAAAAACATTCAGTACTTC. It codes for CASSLRGTVAKNIQYF.

CDR3 DNA: TGTGCCACCGTCCTCGGGGACAGCCGCTACGAGCAGTACTTC. It encodes CATVLGDSRYEQYF. This chain joins TRBV2 and TRBJ2-7; 7 bases match TRBD1. V lost 10 bases and J lost 3; bases outside the gene matches: 12. The CDR3 extends over 14 amino acids. Germline assignment: CDR1 SNHLY and CDR2 FYNNEI.

In its sample, this clone was seen a few times. V and J are TRBV29-1 and TRBJ1-2, with D possibly TRBD1 on 5 matching bases. The CDR3 runs 15 residues. V shed 3 bases and J shed 1 base, with 15 bases lying between them. Germline CDR1 and CDR2: SQVTM and ANQGSEA. The DNA for the CDR3 is TGCAGCGTTGATCGGCAGGGCGGATATAACTATGGCTACACCTTC. It translates to CSVDRQGGYNYGYTF.